This TCR beta chain comes out of a study of CD8 T cells in ankylosing spondylitis. General study points: Ankylosing spondylitis blood seemed to carry a telltale TCR beta motif made of under 10 highly homologous variants. Disease-linked clones were CD8+ and relatively rare in peripheral blood. The study looked at matched synovial fluid samples from ankylosing spondylitis patients. Disease-linked clones were reported to be significantly enriched there.

CDR3 size: 17 residues. Germline V gene data show CDR1 as SGHAT and CDR2 as FQNNGV. The ends lost 0 bases at V and 7 bases at J; junction bases unmatched: 7. By quantitative 5'-RACE with molecular barcodes, the TCR beta libraries were made. TCRdb reanalysed the 5' RACE reads using MiXCR and keeps one entry per CDR3 protein. The sample includes about 540,000 distinct CDR3 sequences, roughly 12% of them seen just once. In this sample, this clonotype turned up many times. Its antigen is currently unknown. The TCR originated in a male donor with ankylosing spondylitis. The chain uses TRBV11-2 and TRBJ2-1; TRBD1 matches at 12 bases. Material: blood, either unsorted or a sorted T cell fraction (not recorded which). The CDR3 reads CASSLDAGTGGLNEQFF. In DNA, the CDR3 is TGTGCCAGCAGCTTAGATGCCGGGACAGGGGGCTTAAATGAGCAGTTCTTC.